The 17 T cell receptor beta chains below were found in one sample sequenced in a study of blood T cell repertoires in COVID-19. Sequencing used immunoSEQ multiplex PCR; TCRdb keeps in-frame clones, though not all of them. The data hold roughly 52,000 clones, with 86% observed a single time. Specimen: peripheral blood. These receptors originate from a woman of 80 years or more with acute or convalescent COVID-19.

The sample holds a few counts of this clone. The CDR3 is CASSLVGQNSPLHF. Here the CDR3 DNA reads TGCGCCAGCAGCTTGGTGGGACAGAATTCACCCCTCCACTTT. The chain is built from TRBV5-1 and TRBJ1-6; 7 bases agree with TRBD1. The V and J ends lost 0 bases and 7 bases, in that order; junction bases with no gene match: 1. Germline V gene lookup returns CDR1 SGHRS and CDR2 YFSETQ. The length of the CDR3 is 14 residues.

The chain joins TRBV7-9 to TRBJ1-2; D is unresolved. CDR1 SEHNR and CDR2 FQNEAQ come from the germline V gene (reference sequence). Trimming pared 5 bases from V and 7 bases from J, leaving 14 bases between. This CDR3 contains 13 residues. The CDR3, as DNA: TGTGCCAGCAGCGCTCACAAGTTTGTTGGCTACACCTTC. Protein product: CASSAHKFVGYTF.

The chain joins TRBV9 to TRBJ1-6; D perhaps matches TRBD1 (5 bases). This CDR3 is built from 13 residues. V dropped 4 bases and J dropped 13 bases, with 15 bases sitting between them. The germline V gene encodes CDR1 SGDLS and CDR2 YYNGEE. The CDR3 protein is CASSLGGGGPLHF. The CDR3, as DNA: TGTGCCAGCAGCCTGGGGGGGGGAGGCCCCCTCCACTTT.

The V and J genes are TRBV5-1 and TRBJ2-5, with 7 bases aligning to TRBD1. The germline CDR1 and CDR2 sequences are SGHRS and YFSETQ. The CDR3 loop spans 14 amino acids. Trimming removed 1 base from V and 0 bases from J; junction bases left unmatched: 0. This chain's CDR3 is CASSLTGDQETQYF. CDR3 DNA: TGCGCCAGCAGCTTGACAGGGGACCAAGAGACCCAGTACTTC.

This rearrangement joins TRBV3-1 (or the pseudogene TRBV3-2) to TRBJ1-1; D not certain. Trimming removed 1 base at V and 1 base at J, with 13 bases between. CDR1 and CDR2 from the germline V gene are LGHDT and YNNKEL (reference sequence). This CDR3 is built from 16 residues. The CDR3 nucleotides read TGTGCCAGCAGCCAAGGGAGCTCAACAACGAACACTGAAGCTTTCTTT. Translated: CASSQGSSTTNTEAFF.

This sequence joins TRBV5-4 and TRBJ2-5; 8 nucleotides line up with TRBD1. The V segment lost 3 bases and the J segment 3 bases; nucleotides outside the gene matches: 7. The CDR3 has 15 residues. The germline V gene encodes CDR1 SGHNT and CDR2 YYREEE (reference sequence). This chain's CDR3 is CASSSNQGAEETQYF. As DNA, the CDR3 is TGTGCCAGCAGCTCAAATCAGGGGGCGGAAGAGACCCAGTACTTC.

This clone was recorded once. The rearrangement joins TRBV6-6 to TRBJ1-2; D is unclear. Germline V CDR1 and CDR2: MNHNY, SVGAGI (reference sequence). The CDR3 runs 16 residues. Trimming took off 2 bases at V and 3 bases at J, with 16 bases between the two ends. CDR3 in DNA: TGTGCCAGCAGTTACCTCCGCCTTGCCGCGGACTATGGCTACACCTTC. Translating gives CASSYLRLAADYGYTF.

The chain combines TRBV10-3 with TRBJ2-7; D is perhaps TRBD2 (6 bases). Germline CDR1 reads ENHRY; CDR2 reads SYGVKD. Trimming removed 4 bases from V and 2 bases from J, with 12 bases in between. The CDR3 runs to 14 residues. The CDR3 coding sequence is TGTGCCATCAGTGGACAGAGCGGGCCCTACGAGCAGTACTTC. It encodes CAISGQSGPYEQYF.

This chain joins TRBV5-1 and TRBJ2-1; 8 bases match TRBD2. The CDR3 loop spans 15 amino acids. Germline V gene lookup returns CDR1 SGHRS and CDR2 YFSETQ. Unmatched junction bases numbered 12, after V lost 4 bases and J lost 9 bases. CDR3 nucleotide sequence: TGCGCCAGCAGCCTAGGGACTAGGTCTACTCGTGAGCAGTTCTTC. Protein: CASSLGTRSTREQFF.

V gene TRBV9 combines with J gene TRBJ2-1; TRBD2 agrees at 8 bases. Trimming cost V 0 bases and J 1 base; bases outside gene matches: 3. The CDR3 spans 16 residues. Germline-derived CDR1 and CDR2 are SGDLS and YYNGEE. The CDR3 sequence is CASSVVAGGSYNEQFF. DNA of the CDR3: TGTGCCAGCAGCGTAGTCGCGGGAGGATCCTACAATGAGCAGTTCTTC.

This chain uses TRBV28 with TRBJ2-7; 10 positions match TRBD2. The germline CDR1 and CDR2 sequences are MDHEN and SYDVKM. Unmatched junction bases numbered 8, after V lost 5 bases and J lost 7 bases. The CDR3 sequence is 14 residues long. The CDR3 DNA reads TGTGCCAGCAGTGCCACTAGCGGGGTTAGGGAGCAGTACTTC. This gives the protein CASSATSGVREQYF.

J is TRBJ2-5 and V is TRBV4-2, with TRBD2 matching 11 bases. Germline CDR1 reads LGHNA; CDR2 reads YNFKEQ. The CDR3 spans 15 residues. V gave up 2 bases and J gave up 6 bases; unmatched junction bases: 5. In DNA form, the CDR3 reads TGTGCCAGCAGCCAATTAGCGGGAGGGCCAAAGACCCAGTACTTC. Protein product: CASSQLAGGPKTQYF.

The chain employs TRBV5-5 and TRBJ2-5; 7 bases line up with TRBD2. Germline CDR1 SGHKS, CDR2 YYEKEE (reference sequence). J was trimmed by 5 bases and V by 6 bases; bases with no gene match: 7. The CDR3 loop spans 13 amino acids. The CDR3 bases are TGTGCCAGCACCGGGAGGAGCCGGGAGACCCAGTACTTC. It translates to CASTGRSRETQYF.

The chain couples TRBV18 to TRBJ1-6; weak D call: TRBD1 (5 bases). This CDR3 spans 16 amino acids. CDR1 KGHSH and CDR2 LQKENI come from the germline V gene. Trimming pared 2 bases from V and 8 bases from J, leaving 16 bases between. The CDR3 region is CASSPTGLLRDSPLHF. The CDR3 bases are TGTGCCAGCTCACCAACGGGACTCCTACGGGATTCACCCCTCCACTTT.

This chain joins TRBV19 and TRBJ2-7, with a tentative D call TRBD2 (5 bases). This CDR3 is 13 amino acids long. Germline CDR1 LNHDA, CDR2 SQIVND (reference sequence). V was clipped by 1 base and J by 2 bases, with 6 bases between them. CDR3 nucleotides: TGTGCCAGTAGTATAGGGGGAGCCTACGAGCAGTACTTC. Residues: CASSIGGAYEQYF.

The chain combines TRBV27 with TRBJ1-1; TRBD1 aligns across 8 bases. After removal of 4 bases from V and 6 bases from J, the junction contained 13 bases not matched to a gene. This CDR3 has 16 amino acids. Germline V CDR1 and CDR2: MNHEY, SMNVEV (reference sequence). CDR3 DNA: TGTGCCAGCAGTTCTCGGACAGGGCTGTTCGGGGCTGAAGCTTTCTTT. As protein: CASSSRTGLFGAEAFF.

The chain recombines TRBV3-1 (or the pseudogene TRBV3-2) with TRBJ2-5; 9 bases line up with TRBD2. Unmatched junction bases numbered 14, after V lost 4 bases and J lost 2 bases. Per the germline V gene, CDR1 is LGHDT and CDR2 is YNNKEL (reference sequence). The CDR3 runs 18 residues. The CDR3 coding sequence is TGTGCCAGCAGCCGCCTTTCGATAGGTGCGGGGGGGCAAGAGACCCAGTACTTC. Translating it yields CASSRLSIGAGGQETQYF.